This TCR beta chain was recovered during a study of CD8 T cells in ankylosing spondylitis. Study-wide results and caveats: Disease-linked clones were reportedly significantly enriched in matched ankylosing spondylitis synovial fluid. Existing reports had already noted some motif variants in reactive arthritis synovial fluid and blood. The study identified a TCR beta motif of roughly eight highly homologous variants that appeared characteristic of ankylosing spondylitis blood.

The authors made TCR beta libraries by quantitative 5'-RACE with molecular barcodes. TCRdb itself ran the 5' RACE reads through MiXCR, one entry per CDR3 protein. This sample has approximately 210,000 distinct CDR3 sequences, with about 13% found just once. With regard to this clonotype: No antigen is known for it.

The J segment lost 9 bases and the V segment lost 0 bases, leaving 5 bases of the junction unmatched. CDR3 length equals 14 residues. Germline-derived CDR1 and CDR2 are SGHNT and YYREEE (reference sequence). The chain has TRBV5-4 and TRBJ2-4; 8 nucleotides align to TRBD2. This TCR came from a male donor with ankylosing spondylitis or in good health (not recorded which). Sequencing was done on a sample of blood, either unsorted or a sorted T cell fraction (not recorded which). The CDR3 loop is CASSLVAGSSIQYF. For the CDR3, the DNA is TGTGCCAGCAGCTTGGTAGCGGGGAGTTCCATTCAGTACTTC.